The entry that follows covers one T cell receptor (beta chain) sequence. Clones were read by immunoSEQ multiplex PCR, and TCRdb kept only the in-frame ones, dropping some. The repertoire holds 220,000 or so clones, approximately 88% seen once, with around 6% in the top ten. The CDR3 spans 19 residues. The ends lost 1 base at V and 5 bases at J; junction bases unmatched: 16. Germline CDR1 and CDR2: MRHNA and SNTAGT. The data belong to a study of blood T cell repertoires in COVID-19. As for the study in general: From the United States, Italy and Spain came samples of acute and convalescent COVID-19.

This TCR was recovered from a man between 60 and 75 years old who had recovered from COVID-19. V usage is TRBV6-4 and J usage is TRBJ2-3; 9 bases map to TRBD2. Specimen: peripheral blood. The CDR3 is CASSDFTPYSGGTQDTQYF. The CDR3 DNA is TGTGCCAGCAGTGACTTCACCCCTTATAGCGGGGGTACCCAAGATACGCAGTATTTT.